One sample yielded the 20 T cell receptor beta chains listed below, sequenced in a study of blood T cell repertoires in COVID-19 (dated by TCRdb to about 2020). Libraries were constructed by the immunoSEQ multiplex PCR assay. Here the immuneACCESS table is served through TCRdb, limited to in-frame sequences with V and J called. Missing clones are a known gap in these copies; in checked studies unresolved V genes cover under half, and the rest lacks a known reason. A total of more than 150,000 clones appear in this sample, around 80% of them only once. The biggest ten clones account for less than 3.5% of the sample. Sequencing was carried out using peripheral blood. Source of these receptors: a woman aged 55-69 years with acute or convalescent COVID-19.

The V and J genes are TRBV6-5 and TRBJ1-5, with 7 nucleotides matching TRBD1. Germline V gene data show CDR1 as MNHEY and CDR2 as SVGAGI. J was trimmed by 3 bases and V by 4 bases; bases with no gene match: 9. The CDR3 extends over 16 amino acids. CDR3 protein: CASSSSTGRINQPQHF. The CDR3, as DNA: TGTGCCAGCAGTTCCTCGACAGGGAGAATCAATCAGCCCCAGCATTTT.

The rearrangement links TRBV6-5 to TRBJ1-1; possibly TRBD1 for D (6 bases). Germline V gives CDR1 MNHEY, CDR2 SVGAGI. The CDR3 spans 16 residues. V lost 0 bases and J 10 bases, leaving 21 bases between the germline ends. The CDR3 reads CASSYSPGDGRVGAFF. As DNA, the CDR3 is TGTGCCAGCAGTTACTCGCCAGGGGATGGACGAGTGGGAGCTTTCTTT.

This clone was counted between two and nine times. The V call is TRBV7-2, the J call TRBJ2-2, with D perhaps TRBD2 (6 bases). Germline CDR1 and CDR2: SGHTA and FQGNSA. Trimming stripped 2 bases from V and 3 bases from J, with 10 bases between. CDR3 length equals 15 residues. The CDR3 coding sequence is TGTGCCAGCAGCTTAACGGGGGTGGACACCGGGGAGCTGTTTTTT. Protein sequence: CASSLTGVDTGELFF.

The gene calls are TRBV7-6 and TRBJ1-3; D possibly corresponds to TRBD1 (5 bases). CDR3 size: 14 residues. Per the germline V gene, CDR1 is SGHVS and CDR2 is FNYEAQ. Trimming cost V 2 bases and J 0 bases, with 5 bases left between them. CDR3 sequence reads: CASSLQGSGNTIYF. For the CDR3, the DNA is TGTGCCAGCAGCTTACAGGGCTCTGGAAACACCATATATTTT.

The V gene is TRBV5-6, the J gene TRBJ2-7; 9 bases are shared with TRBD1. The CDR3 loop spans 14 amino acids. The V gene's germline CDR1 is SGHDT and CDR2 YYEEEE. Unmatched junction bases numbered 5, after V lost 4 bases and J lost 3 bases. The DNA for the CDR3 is TGTGCCAGCAGCACCGACAGGGGGAGCTACGAGCAGTACTTC. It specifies CASSTDRGSYEQYF.

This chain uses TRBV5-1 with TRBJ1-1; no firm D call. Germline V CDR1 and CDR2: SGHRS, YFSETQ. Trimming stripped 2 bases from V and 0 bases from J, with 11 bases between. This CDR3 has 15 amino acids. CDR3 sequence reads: CASSLNQVMNTEAFF. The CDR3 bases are TGCGCCAGCAGCTTAAATCAGGTGATGAACACTGAAGCTTTCTTT.

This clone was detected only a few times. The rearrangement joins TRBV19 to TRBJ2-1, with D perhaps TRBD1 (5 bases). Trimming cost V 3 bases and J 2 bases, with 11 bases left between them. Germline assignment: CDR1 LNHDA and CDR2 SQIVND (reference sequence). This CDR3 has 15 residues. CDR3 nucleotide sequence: TGTGCCAGTAGTATTTTACAGGACCCCTACAATGAGCAGTTCTTC. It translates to CASSILQDPYNEQFF.

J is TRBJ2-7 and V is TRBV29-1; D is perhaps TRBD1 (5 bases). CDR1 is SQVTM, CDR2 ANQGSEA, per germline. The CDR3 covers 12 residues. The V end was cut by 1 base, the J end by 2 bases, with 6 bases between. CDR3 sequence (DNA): TGCAGCGTTGAAGCAGGGCCCTACGAGCAGTACTTC. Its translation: CSVEAGPYEQYF.

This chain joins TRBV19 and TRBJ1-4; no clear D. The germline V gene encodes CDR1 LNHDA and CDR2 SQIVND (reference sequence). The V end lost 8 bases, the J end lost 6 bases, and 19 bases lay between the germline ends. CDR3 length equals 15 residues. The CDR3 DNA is TGTGCCAGTGCCTCGAATGAGGTTTCCTATGAAAAACTGTTTTTT. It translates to CASASNEVSYEKLFF.

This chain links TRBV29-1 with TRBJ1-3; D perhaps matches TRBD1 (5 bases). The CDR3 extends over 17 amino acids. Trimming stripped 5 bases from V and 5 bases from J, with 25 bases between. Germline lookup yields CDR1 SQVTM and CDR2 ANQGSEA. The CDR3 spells CSVQKRGTRAERNTIYF. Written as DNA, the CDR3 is TGCAGCGTTCAAAAACGGGGGACCCGAGCAGAGAGAAACACCATATATTTT.

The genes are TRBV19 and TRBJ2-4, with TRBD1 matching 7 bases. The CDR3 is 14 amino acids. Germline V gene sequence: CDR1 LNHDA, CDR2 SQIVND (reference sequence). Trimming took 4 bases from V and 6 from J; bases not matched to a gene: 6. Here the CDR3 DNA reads TGTGCCAGTAGTACCACAGGGGTGGGAAACATTCAGTACTTC. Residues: CASSTTGVGNIQYF.

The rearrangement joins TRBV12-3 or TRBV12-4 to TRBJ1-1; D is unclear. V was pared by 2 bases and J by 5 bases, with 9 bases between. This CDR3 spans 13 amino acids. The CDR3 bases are TGTGCCAGCAGTTTATTTGTTCGGACTGAAGCTTTCTTT. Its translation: CASSLFVRTEAFF.

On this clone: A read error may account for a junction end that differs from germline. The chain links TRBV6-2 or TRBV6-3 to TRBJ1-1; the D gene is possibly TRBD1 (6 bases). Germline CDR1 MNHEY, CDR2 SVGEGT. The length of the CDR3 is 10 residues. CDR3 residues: CASSVIQGPF. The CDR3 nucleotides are TGTGCCAGCAGTGTAATACAGGGCCCTTTT.

The CDR3 loop is CTSSQVGYLATNEKLFF. The CDR3 DNA follows: TGCACCAGCAGCCAAGTGGGTTACCTAGCAACTAATGAAAAACTGTTTTTT. The genes are TRBV1 and TRBJ1-4. TRBV1 has pseudogene status. CDR3 size: 17 residues.

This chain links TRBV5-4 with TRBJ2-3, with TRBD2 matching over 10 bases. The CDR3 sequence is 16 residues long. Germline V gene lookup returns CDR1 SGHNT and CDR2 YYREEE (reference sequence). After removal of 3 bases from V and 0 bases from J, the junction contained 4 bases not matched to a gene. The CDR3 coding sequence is TGTGCCAGCAGCTCTCCGGGACTAGCGAGCACAGATACGCAGTATTTT. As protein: CASSSPGLASTDTQYF.

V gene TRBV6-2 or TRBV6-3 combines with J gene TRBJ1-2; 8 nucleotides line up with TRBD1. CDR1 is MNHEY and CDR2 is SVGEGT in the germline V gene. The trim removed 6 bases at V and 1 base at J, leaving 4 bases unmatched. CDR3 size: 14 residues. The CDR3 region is CASSGTGGNYGYTF. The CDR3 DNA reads TGTGCCAGCAGCGGGACAGGAGGTAACTATGGCTACACCTTC.

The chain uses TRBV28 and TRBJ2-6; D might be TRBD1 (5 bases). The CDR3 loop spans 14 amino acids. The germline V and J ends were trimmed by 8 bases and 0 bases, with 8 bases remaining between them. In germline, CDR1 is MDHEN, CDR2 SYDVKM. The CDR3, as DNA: TGTGCCAGCGGACATAGCTCTGGGGCCAACGTCCTGACTTTC. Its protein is CASGHSSGANVLTF.

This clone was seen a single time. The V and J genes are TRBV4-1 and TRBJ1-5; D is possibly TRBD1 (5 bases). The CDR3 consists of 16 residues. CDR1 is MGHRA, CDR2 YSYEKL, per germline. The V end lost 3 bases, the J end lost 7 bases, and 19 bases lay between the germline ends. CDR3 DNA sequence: TGCGCCAGCAGCCACAGTCCCAACCAGGGTAACCAGCCCCAGCATTTT. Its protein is CASSHSPNQGNQPQHF.

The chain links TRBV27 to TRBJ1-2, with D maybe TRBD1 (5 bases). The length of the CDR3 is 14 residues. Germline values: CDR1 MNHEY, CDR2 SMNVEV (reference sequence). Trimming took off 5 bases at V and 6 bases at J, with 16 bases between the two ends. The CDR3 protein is CASSPRGEANGYTF. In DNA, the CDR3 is TGTGCCAGCAGTCCACGAGGGGAGGCTAATGGCTACACCTTC.

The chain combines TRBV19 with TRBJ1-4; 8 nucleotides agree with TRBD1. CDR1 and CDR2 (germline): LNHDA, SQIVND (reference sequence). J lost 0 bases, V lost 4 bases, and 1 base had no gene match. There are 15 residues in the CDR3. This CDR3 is CASSTTGATNEKLFF. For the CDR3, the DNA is TGTGCCAGTAGTACGACAGGGGCAACTAATGAAAAACTGTTTTTT.